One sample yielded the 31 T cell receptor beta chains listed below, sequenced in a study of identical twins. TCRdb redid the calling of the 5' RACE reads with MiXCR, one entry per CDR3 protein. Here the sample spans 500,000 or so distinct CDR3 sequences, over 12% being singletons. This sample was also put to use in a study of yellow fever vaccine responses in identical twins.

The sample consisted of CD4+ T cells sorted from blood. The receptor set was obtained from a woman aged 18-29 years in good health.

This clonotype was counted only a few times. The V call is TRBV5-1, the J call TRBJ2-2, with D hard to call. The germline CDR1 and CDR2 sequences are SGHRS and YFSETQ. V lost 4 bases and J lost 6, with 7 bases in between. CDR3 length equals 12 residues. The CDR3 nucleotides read TGCGCCAGCAGCCTCTGGGCCGGGGAGCTGTTTTTT. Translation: CASSLWAGELFF.

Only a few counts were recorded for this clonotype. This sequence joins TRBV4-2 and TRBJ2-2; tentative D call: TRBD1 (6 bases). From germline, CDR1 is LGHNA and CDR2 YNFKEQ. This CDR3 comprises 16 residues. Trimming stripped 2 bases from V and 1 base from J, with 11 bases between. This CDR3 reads CASSQLATGNTGELFF. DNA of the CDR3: TGTGCCAGCAGCCAATTGGCGACAGGGAACACCGGGGAGCTGTTTTTT.

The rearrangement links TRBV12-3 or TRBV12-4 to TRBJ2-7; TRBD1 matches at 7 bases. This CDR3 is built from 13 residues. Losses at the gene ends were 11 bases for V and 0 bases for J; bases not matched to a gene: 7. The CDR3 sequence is CASGQTRSYEQYF. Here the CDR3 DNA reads TGTGCCTCGGGACAGACCCGCTCCTACGAGCAGTACTTC.

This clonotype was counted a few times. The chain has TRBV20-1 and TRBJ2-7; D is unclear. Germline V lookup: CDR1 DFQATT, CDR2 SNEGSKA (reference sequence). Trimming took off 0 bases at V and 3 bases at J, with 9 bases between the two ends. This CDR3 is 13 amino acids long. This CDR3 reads CSAREGRIYEQYF. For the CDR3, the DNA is TGCAGTGCTAGAGAAGGACGGATCTACGAGCAGTACTTC.

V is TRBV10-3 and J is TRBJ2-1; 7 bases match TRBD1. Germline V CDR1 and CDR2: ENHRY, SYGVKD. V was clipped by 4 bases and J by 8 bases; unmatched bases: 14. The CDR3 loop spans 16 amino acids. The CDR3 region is CAISVSLGTAPDEQFF. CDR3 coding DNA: TGTGCCATCAGTGTGTCGTTGGGGACAGCCCCTGATGAGCAGTTCTTC.

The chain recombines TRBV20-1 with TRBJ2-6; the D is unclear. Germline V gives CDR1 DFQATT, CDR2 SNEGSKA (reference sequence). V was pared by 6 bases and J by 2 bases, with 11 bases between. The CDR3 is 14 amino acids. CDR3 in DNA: TGCAGTGCGAAAGAGAACGCTGGGGCCAACGTCCTGACTTTC. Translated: CSAKENAGANVLTF.

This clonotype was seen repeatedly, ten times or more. In nucleotides, the CDR3 is TGTGCCACCAGCACTGAACCCATAGGGGGATCCGCCTACGAGCAGTACTTC. It yields the protein CATSTEPIGGSAYEQYF. The J gene is TRBJ2-7, the V gene TRBV15; a possible D gene is TRBD1 (6 bases). Germline V gene lookup returns CDR1 LNHNV and CDR2 YYDKDF (reference sequence). V was pared by 4 bases and J by 2 bases, with 21 bases between. The CDR3 loop spans 17 amino acids.

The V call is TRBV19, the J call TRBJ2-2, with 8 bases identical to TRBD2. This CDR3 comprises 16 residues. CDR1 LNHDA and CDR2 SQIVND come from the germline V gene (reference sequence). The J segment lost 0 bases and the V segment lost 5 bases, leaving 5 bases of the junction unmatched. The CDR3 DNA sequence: TGTGCCAGTAGTGATCCGGGGGGGTCGAACACCGGGGAGCTGTTTTTT. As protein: CASSDPGGSNTGELFF.

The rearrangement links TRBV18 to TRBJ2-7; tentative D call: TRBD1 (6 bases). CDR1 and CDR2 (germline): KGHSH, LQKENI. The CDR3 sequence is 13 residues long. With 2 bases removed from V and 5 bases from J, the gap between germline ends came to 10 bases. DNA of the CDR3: TGTGCCAGCTCACCAAGGACAGTACACGAGCAGTACTTC. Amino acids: CASSPRTVHEQYF.

The DNA for the CDR3 is TGTGCCAGCAGTCGGACAGGCGACAATCAGCCCCAGCATTTT. It translates to CASSRTGDNQPQHF. The V call is TRBV7-2, the J call TRBJ1-5; 7 nucleotides agree with TRBD1. The CDR3 extends over 14 amino acids. Germline CDR1 SGHTA, CDR2 FQGNSA. Losses at the gene ends were 6 bases for V and 3 bases for J; bases not matched to a gene: 5.

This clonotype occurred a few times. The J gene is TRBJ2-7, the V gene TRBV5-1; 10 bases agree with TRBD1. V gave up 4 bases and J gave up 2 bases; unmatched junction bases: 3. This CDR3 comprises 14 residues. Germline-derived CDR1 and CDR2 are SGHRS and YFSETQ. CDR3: CASSIGTGAYEQYF. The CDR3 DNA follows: TGCGCCAGCAGCATCGGGACAGGGGCCTACGAGCAGTACTTC.

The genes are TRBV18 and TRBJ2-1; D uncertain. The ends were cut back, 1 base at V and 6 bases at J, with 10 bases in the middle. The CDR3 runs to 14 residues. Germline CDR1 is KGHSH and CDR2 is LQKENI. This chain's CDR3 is CASSPLAGSNEQFF. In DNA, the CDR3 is TGTGCCAGCTCACCACTAGCCGGGTCCAATGAGCAGTTCTTC.

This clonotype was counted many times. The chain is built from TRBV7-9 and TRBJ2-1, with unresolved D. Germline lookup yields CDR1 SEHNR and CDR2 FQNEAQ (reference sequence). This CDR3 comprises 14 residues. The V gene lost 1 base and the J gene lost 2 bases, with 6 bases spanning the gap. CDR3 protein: CASSLEVPYNEQFF. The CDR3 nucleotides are TGTGCCAGCAGCTTAGAGGTCCCCTACAATGAGCAGTTCTTC.

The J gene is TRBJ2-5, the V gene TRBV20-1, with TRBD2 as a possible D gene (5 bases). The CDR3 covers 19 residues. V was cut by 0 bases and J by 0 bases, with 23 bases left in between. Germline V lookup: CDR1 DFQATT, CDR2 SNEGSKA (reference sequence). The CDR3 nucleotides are TGCAGTGCTAGAGATACGGGATGGGCGCGCCTAAAGAACCAAGAGACCCAGTACTTC. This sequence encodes CSARDTGWARLKNQETQYF.

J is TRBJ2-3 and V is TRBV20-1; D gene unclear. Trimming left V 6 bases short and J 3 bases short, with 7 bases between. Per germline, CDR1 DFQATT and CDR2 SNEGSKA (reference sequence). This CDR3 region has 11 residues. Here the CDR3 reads CSAAATDTQYF. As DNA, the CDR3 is TGCAGTGCGGCGGCAACAGATACGCAGTATTTT.

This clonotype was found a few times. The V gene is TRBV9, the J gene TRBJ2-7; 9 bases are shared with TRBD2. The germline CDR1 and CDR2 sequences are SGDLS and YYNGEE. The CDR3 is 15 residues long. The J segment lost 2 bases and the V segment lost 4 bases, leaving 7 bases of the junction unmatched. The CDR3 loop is CASSNSGGAAYEQYF. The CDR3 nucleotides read TGTGCCAGCAGCAATAGCGGGGGAGCGGCCTACGAGCAGTACTTC.

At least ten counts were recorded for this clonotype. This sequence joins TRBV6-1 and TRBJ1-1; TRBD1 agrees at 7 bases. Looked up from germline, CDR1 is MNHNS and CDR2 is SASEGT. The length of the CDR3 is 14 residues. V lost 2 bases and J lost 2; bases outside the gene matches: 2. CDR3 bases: TGTGCCAGCAGTGAAACAGGGGCCAACACTGAAGCTTTCTTT. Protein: CASSETGANTEAFF.

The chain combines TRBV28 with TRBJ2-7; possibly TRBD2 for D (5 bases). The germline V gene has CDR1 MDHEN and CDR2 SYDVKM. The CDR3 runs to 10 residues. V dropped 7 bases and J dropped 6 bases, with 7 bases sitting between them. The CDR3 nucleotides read TGTGCCAGCAAACGGGGCGAGCAGTACTTC. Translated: CASKRGEQYF. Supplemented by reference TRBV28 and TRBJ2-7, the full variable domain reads DVKVTQSSRYLVKRTGEKVFLECVQDMDHENMFWYRQDPGLGLRLIYFSYDVKMKEKGDIPEGYSVSREKKERFSLILESASTNQTSMYLCASKRGEQYFGPGTRLTVT.

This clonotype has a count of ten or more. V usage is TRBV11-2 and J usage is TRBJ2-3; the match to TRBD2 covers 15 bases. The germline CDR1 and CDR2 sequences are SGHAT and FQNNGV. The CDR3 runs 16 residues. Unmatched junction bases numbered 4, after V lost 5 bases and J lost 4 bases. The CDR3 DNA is TGTGCCAGCAGCCCGGGACTAGCGGGGGGAGCAGATACGCAGTATTTT. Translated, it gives CASSPGLAGGADTQYF.

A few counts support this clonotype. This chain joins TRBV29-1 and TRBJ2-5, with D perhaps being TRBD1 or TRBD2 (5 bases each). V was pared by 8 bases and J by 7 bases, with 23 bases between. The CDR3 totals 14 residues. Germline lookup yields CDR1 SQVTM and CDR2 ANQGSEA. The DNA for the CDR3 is TGCAGCTCCCTCGCGTATGGGACCCGGGGGACCCAGTACTTC. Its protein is CSSLAYGTRGTQYF.

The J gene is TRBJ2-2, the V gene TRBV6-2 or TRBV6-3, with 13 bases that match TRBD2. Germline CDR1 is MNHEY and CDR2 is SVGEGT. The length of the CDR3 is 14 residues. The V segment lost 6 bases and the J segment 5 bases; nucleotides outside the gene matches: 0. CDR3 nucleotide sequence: TGTGCCAGCAGACTAGCGGGAGGGACCGGGGAGCTGTTTTTT. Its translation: CASRLAGGTGELFF.

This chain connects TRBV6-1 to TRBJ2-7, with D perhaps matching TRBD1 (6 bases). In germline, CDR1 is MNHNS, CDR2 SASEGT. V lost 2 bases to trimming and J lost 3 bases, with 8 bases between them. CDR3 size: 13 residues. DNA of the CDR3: TGTGCCAGCAGTGAACAGGGGATCTACGAGCAGTACTTC. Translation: CASSEQGIYEQYF.

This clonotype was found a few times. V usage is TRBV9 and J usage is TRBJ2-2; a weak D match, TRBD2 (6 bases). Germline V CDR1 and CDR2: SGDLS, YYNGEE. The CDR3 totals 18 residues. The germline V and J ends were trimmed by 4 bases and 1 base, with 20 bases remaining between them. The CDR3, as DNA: TGTGCCAGCAGCCCCCTAGGTAACGGCGGGGTGAACACCGGGGAGCTGTTTTTT. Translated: CASSPLGNGGVNTGELFF. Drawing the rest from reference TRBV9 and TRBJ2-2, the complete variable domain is DSGVTQTPKHLITATGQRVTLRCSPRSGDLSVYWYQQSLDQGLQFLIQYYNGEERAKGNILERFSAQQFPDLHSELNLSSLELGDSALYFCASSPLGNGGVNTGELFFGEGSRLTVL.

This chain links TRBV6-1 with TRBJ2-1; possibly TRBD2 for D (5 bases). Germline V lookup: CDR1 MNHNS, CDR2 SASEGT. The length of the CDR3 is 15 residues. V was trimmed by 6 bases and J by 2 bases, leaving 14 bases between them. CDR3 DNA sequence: TGTGCCAGCAGGACTACCGGACTGGCCTACAATGAGCAGTTCTTC. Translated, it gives CASRTTGLAYNEQFF.

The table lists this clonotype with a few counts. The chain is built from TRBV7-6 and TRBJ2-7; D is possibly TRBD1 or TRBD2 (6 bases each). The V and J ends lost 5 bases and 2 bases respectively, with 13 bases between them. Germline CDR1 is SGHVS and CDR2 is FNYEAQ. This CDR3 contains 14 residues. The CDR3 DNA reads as TGTGCCAGCAGCCCGGGGGCGGGTACCTACGAGCAGTACTTC. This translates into CASSPGAGTYEQYF.

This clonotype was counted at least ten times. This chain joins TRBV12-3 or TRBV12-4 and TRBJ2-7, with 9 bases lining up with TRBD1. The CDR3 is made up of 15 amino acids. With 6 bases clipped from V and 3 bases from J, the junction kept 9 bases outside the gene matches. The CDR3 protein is CASSPRDRAFYEQYF. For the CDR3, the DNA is TGTGCCAGCAGCCCCCGGGACAGGGCTTTCTACGAGCAGTACTTC.

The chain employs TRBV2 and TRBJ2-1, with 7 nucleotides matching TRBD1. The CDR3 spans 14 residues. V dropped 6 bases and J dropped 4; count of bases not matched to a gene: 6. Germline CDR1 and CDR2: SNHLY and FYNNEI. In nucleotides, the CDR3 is TGTGCCAGCAGGGGGACAGAGACATACAATGAGCAGTTCTTC. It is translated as CASRGTETYNEQFF.

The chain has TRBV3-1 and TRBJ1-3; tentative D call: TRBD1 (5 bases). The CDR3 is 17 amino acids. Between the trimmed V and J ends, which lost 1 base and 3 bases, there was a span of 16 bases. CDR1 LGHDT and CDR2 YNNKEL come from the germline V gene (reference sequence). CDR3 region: CASSQVWGGSGGNTIYF. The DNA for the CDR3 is TGTGCCAGCAGCCAAGTGTGGGGCGGATCCGGTGGAAACACCATATATTTT.

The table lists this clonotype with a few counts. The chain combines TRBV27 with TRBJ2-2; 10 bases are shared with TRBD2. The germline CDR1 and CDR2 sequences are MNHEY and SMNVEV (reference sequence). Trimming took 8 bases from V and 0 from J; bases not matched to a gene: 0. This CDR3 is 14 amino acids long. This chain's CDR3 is CASLAGANTGELFF. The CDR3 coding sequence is TGTGCCAGCCTAGCGGGAGCGAACACCGGGGAGCTGTTTTTT.

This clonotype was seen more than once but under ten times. CDR3 DNA sequence: TGCGCCAGCAGCTTGGACGAGCGGGGCACCGGGGAGCTGTTTTTT. Translation: CASSLDERGTGELFF. The chain uses TRBV5-1 and TRBJ2-2; 7 bases agree with TRBD2. Per the germline V gene, CDR1 is SGHRS and CDR2 is YFSETQ. The CDR3 sequence is 15 residues long. V lost 0 bases to trimming and J lost 4 bases; unmatched junction nucleotides: 3.

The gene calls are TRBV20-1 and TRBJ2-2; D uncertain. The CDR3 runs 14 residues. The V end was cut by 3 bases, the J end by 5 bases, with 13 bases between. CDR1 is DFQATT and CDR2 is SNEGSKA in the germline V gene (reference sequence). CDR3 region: CSARSGSTTGELFF. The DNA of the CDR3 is TGCAGTGCTAGGTCAGGATCGACTACCGGGGAGCTGTTTTTT.